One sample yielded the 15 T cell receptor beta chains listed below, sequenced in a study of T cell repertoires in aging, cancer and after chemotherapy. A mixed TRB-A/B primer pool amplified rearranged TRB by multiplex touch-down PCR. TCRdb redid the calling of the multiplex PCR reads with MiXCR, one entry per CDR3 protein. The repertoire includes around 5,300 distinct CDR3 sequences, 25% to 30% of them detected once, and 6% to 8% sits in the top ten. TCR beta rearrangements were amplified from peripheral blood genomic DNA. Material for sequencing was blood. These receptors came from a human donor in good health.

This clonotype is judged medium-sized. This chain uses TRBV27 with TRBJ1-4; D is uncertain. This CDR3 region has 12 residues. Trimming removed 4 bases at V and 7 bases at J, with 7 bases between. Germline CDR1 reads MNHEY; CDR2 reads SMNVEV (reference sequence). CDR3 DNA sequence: TGTGCCAGCAGTTCTCTGGGTGAAAAACTGTTTTTT. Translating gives CASSSLGEKLFF.

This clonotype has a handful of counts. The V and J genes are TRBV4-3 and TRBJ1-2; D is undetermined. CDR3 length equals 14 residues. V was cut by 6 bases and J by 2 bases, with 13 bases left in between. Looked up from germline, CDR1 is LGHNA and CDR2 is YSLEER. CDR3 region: CASSEPGANYGYTF. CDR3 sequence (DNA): TGCGCCAGCAGTGAGCCGGGAGCGAACTATGGCTACACCTTC.

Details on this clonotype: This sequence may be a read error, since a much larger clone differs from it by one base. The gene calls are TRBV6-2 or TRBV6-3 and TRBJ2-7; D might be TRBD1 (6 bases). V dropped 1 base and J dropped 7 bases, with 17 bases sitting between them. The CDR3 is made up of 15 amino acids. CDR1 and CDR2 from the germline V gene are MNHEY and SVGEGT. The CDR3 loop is CASSYLSGAYNEQYF. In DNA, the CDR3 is TGTGCCAGCAGTTACTTGTCAGGGGCGTACAATGAGCAGTACTTC.

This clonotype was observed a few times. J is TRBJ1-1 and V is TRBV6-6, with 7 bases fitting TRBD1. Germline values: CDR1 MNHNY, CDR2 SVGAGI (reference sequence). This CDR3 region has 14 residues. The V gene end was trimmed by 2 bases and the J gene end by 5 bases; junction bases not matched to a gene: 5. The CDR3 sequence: CASSYPTGVTEAFF. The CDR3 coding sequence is TGTGCCAGCAGTTACCCAACAGGGGTAACTGAAGCTTTCTTT.

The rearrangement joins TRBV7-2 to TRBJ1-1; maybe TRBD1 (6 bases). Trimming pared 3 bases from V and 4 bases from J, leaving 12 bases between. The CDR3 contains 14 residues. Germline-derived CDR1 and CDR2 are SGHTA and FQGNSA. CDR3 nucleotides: TGTGCCAGCAGCTTTTCGAGGGGGGGCACTGAAGCTTTCTTT. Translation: CASSFSRGGTEAFF.

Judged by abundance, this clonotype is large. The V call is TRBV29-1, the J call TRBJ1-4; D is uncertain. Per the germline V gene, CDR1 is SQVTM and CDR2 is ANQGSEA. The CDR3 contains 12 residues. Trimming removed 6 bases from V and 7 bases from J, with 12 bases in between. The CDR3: CSVRDLAEKLFF. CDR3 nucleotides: TGCAGCGTGAGGGATCTTGCTGAAAAACTGTTTTTT.

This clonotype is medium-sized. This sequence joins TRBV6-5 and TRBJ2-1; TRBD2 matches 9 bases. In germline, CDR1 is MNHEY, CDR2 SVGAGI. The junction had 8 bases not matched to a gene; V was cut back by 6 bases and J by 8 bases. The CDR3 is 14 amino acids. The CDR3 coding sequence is TGTGCCAGCAGATCCGGGACTAGCAGCGATGAGCAGTTCTTC. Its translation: CASRSGTSSDEQFF.

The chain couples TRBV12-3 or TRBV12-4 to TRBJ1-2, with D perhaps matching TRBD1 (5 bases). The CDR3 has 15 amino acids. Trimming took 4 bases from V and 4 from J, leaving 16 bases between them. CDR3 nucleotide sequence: TGTGCCAGCAGTTCGACAGAGAGTTTATTCTATGGCTACACCTTC. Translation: CASSSTESLFYGYTF.

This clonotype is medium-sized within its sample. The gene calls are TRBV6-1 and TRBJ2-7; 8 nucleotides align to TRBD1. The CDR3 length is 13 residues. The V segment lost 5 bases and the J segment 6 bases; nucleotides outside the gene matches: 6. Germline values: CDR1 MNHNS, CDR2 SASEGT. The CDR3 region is CASSSRGPLEQYF. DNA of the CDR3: TGTGCCAGCAGTTCCAGGGGGCCCCTCGAGCAGTACTTC.

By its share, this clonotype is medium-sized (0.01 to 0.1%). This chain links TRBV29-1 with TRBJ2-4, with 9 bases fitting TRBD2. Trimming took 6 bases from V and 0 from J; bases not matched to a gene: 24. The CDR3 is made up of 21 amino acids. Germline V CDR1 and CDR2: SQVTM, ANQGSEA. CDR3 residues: CSVRSASGIIFRPLAKNIQYF. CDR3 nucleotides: TGCAGCGTCAGATCGGCTAGCGGGATTATTTTCCGGCCTTTAGCCAAAAACATTCAGTACTTC.

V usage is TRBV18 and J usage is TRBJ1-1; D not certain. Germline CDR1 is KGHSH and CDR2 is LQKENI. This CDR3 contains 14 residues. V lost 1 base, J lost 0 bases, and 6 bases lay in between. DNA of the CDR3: TGTGCCAGCTCACCACTCTGGGTGAACACTGAAGCTTTCTTT. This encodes CASSPLWVNTEAFF. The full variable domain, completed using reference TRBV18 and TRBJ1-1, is NAGVMQNPRHLVRRRGQEARLRCSPMKGHSHVYWYRQLPEEGLKFMVYLQKENIIDESGMPKERFSAEFPKEGPSILRIQQVVRGDSAAYFCASSPLWVNTEAFFGQGTRLTVV.

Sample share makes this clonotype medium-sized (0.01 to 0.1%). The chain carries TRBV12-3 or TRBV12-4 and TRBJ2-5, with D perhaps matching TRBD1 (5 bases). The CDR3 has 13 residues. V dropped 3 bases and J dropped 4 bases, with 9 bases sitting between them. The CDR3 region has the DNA TGTGCCAGCAGTTTTCAGGGTCCAGAGACCCAGTACTTC. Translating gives CASSFQGPETQYF.

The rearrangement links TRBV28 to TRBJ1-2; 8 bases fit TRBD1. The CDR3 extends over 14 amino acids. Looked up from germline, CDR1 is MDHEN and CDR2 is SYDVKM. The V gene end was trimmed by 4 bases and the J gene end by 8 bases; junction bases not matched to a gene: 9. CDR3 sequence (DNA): TGTGCCAGCAGTTCTGATCAACGACAGGGGGGCTACACCTTC. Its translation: CASSSDQRQGGYTF.

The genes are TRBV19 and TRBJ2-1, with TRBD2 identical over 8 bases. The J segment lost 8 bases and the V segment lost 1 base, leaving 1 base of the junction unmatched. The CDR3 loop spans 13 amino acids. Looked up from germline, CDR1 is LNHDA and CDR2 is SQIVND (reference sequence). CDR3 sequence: CASSIAGGHEQFF. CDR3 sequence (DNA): TGTGCCAGTAGTATAGCGGGGGGGCATGAGCAGTTCTTC.

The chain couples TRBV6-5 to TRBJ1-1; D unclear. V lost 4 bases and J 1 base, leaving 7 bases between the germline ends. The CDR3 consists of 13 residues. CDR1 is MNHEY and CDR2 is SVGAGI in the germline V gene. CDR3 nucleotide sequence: TGTGCCAGCAGTTTTAGGGAGAACACTGAAGCTTTCTTT. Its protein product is CASSFRENTEAFF.